These T cell receptor beta chains were read from a single sample in a study of blood T cell repertoires in COVID-19. Assay used: immunoSEQ multiplex PCR; TCRdb lists only in-frame clones, some missing. The sample consists of about 290,000 clones, 85% of them appearing once. Specimen: peripheral blood. The receptors stem from a woman aged 50 to 65 with active or convalescent COVID-19. Each CDR3 is given with its conserved first and last residue. D genes are given only for firm matches. Part of the rows lack a size; the others show once, few, many or a class for expanded clones.

CDR3 | DNA | D | J | length | size | V
CASSSGLAGRGDTQYF | TGTGCCAGCAGCTCCGGACTAGCGGGTCGGGGGGATACGCAGTATTTT | TRBD2 | TRBJ2-3 | 16 | - | TRBV7-6
CASSKPGEGYTF | TGTGCCAGCAGCAAACCAGGGGAGGGCTACACCTTC | - | TRBJ1-2 | 12 | - | TRBV21-1
CASSRGETQYF | TGTGCCAGCAGTCGAGGGGAGACCCAGTACTTC | - | TRBJ2-5 | 11 | - | TRBV28
CATVTPLTYNEQFF | TGTGCCACCGTAACTCCGCTTACCTACAATGAGCAGTTCTTC | - | TRBJ2-1 | 14 | - | TRBV28
CASSPVGGDTQYF | TGTGCCAGCAGCCCCGTCGGCGGGGATACGCAGTATTTT | - | TRBJ2-3 | 13 | few | TRBV7-3
CASSEAMASTLHF | TGTGCCAGCAGTGAAGCGATGGCATCAACCCTCCACTTT | - | TRBJ1-6 | 13 | - | TRBV6-1
CASKGASTGELFF | TGCGCCAGCAAAGGGGCGAGCACCGGGGAGCTGTTTTTT | - | TRBJ2-2 | 13 | - | TRBV10-2
CASSQGSDNEQFF | TGTGCCAGCAGCCAAGGTTCCGACAATGAGCAGTTCTTC | - | TRBJ2-1 | 13 | - | TRBV3-1/TRBV3-2
CSVRTGGIVTDTQYF | TGCAGCGTCCGGACAGGGGGGATTGTCACAGATACGCAGTATTTT | TRBD1 | TRBJ2-3 | 15 | - | TRBV29-1
CASSQDRGDHYGYTF | TGTGCCAGCAGCCAGGACAGGGGAGATCACTATGGCTACACCTTC | TRBD1 | TRBJ1-2 | 15 | - | TRBV16
CAIRGTSGSDTGELFF | TGTGCCATCAGGGGGACTAGCGGGAGTGACACCGGGGAGCTGTTTTTT | TRBD2 | TRBJ2-2 | 16 | - | TRBV10-3
CASSKGDAQHF | TGTGCCAGCAGTAAAGGGGATGCCCAGCATTTT | - | TRBJ1-5 | 11 | - | TRBV4-2
CASSQGLTWTSGGQETQYF | TGTGCCAGCAGCCAAGGGCTAACATGGACTAGCGGGGGGCAAGAGACCCAGTACTTC | TRBD2 | TRBJ2-5 | 19 | - | TRBV4-2
CASSPLQGRHYGYTF | TGTGCCAGCTCACCATTACAGGGGCGGCACTATGGCTACACCTTC | TRBD1 | TRBJ1-2 | 15 | few | TRBV18
CASSYRVGKLFF | TGTGCCAGCAGTTACCGGGTCGGGAAACTGTTTTTT | - | TRBJ1-4 | 12 | - | TRBV6-2/TRBV6-3
CASTRLGYNEQFF | TGTGCCAGCACAAGACTAGGGTACAATGAGCAGTTCTTC | - | TRBJ2-1 | 13 | few | TRBV5-6
CASRRTSGRDEQFF | TGTGCCAGCAGAAGGACTAGCGGGAGGGATGAGCAGTTCTTC | TRBD2 | TRBJ2-1 | 14 | - | TRBV5-4
CASRLGQPNGYTF | TGTGCCAGCAGGTTGGGACAGCCGAATGGCTACACCTTC | TRBD1 | TRBJ1-2 | 13 | - | TRBV28
CASTRVSTEAFF | TGTGCCAGCACGCGGGTCTCCACTGAAGCTTTCTTT | - | TRBJ1-1 | 12 | - | TRBV12-3/TRBV12-4
CASSSVGDRSSYEQYF | TGTGCCAGCAGTTCCGTCGGGGACAGAAGCTCCTACGAGCAGTACTTC | TRBD1 | TRBJ2-7 | 16 | - | TRBV28
CASSLSGSGNTIYF | TGTGCCAGCAGTTTGTCGGGTTCTGGAAACACCATATATTTT | - | TRBJ1-3 | 14 | - | TRBV27
CASRPGTGGTEAFF | TGTGCCAGTAGGCCCGGGACAGGGGGCACTGAAGCTTTCTTT | TRBD1 | TRBJ1-1 | 14 | - | TRBV19
CASSLWLDRLSGANVLTF | TGTGCCAGCAGCTTGTGGTTGGACAGACTCTCTGGGGCCAACGTCCTGACTTTC | - | TRBJ2-6 | 18 | - | TRBV5-6
CASKVGSGGPAQYF | TGTGCCAGCAAGGTTGGTAGCGGGGGCCCGGCGCAGTATTTT | TRBD2 | TRBJ2-3 | 14 | - | TRBV2
CASSLRRYGYTF | TGTGCCAGCAGTTTAAGGCGGTATGGCTACACCTTC | - | TRBJ1-2 | 12 | - | TRBV28
CASSKGQGESTEAFF | TGTGCCAGCAGTAAGGGACAGGGAGAGTCGACTGAAGCTTTCTTT | TRBD1 | TRBJ1-1 | 15 | many | TRBV27
CASSELGQGGAEQYF | TGTGCCAGCAGTGAACTGGGACAAGGGGGCGCCGAGCAGTACTTC | TRBD1 | TRBJ2-7 | 15 | - | TRBV6-1
CASSLGGALGINQETQYF | TGCGCCAGCAGCTTGGGGGGCGCTCTGGGCATAAACCAAGAGACCCAGTACTTC | - | TRBJ2-5 | 18 | - | TRBV5-1
CASSDSRQETQYF | TGTGCCAGCAGCGACAGTCGTCAAGAGACCCAGTACTTC | - | TRBJ2-5 | 13 | - | TRBV28
CASSFRLGTGGYEQYF | TGTGCCAGCAGCTTTAGGTTAGGGACAGGGGGCTACGAGCAGTACTTC | TRBD1 | TRBJ2-7 | 16 | - | TRBV5-8
CASRHALNQRDTQYF | TGTGCCAGCAGGCACGCCTTGAATCAGCGGGATACGCAGTATTTT | - | TRBJ2-3 | 15 | - | TRBV7-9
CASSNEDREYGYTF | TGTGCCAGCAGCAACGAGGACAGGGAGTATGGCTACACCTTC | TRBD1 | TRBJ1-2 | 14 | - | TRBV5-4
CASSTNGGAGNTIYF | TGTGCCAGCAGTACAAACGGGGGTGCTGGAAACACCATATATTTT | - | TRBJ1-3 | 15 | - | TRBV28
CASSRLAAFQETQYF | TGTGCCAGCAGTCGACTAGCGGCCTTCCAAGAGACCCAGTACTTC | TRBD2 | TRBJ2-5 | 15 | few | TRBV5-6
CASSLGAGGGADTQYF | TGCGCCAGCAGCTTGGGAGCGGGAGGCGGGGCAGATACGCAGTATTTT | TRBD2 | TRBJ2-3 | 16 | - | TRBV5-1
CASSFRQGATNEKLFF | TGTGCCAGCAGCTTCCGGCAGGGGGCGACTAATGAAAAACTGTTTTTT | TRBD1 | TRBJ1-4 | 16 | - | TRBV5-6
CASSFGTSGYNEQFF | TGTGCCAGCAGCTTCGGGACTAGCGGCTACAATGAGCAGTTCTTC | TRBD2 | TRBJ2-1 | 15 | - | TRBV5-8
CATSGRLAGANNEQFF | TGTGCCACCAGCGGCCGACTAGCGGGAGCGAACAATGAGCAGTTCTTC | TRBD2 | TRBJ2-1 | 16 | - | TRBV15
CASSFTRDPEGEQYF | TGTGCCAGCAGTTTTACCCGCGACCCTGAGGGCGAGCAGTACTTC | - | TRBJ2-7 | 15 | once | TRBV28
CASKPGQAINEQFF | TGTGCCAGTAAGCCGGGACAGGCCATCAATGAGCAGTTCTTC | TRBD1 | TRBJ2-1 | 14 | - | TRBV28
CASSERFIGQYNQPQHF | TGTGCCAGCAGTGAACGTTTTATTGGACAATACAATCAGCCCCAGCATTTT | - | TRBJ1-5 | 17 | - | TRBV6-1
CASSFRLPAYEQYF | TGTGCCAGCAGCTTTAGACTCCCCGCCTACGAGCAGTACTTC | - | TRBJ2-7 | 14 | - | TRBV11-1
CASSWAAGKYNEQFF | TGTGCCAGCAGTTGGGCAGCGGGAAAGTACAATGAGCAGTTCTTC | TRBD2 | TRBJ2-1 | 15 | - | TRBV27
CASSRSDRQNTEAFF | TGTGCCAGCAGCCGAAGTGACAGGCAGAACACTGAAGCTTTCTTT | - | TRBJ1-1 | 15 | few | TRBV3-1/TRBV3-2
CASVTLGTGFEQYF | TGTGCCAGCGTTACGCTCGGGACAGGGTTCGAGCAGTACTTC | TRBD1 | TRBJ2-7 | 14 | once | TRBV28
CASSDSGGAAGELFF | TGTGCCAGCAGCGACTCGGGGGGAGCCGCCGGGGAGCTGTTTTTT | TRBD2 | TRBJ2-2 | 15 | - | TRBV6-2/TRBV6-3
CAARTSGRAGEQFF | TGTGCCGCCCGGACTAGCGGGAGGGCCGGGGAGCAGTTCTTC | TRBD2 | TRBJ2-1 | 14 | - | TRBV2
CASSRTGNYGYTF | TGTGCCAGCAGCCGTACAGGGAACTATGGCTACACCTTC | - | TRBJ1-2 | 13 | - | TRBV6-5
CATSSGHLVVSNQPQHF | TGTGCCACCAGCAGCGGACACCTAGTAGTTAGCAATCAGCCCCAGCATTTT | - | TRBJ1-5 | 17 | - | TRBV15
CASSLAGLAGGYIEQFF | TGTGCCAGCAGCTTAGCGGGACTAGCGGGAGGGTATATTGAGCAGTTCTTC | TRBD2 | TRBJ2-1 | 17 | - | TRBV5-8
CASSLAGGGVVRATEAFF | TGTGCCAGCAGCTTGGCCGGTGGGGGCGTTGTGAGAGCCACTGAAGCTTTCTTT | - | TRBJ1-1 | 18 | - | TRBV5-4
CAWSVKGAGYGYTF | TGTGCCTGGAGTGTAAAAGGGGCTGGCTATGGCTACACCTTC | - | TRBJ1-2 | 14 | - | TRBV30